One and the same sample provided the 11 T cell receptor beta chains below, sequenced in a study of T cells in Graves' hyperthyroidism and ophthalmopathy. Researchers took RNA transcripts and amplified the TCR beta CDR3 regions from them. TCR CDR3 regions were first amplified by RT-PCR with HTBI primers. TCRdb fed the multiplex PCR reads into MiXCR, producing one record per CDR3 protein. The data show about 25,000 distinct CDR3 sequences, with around 50% seen just once and 25% held by the top ten. The specimen sequenced was blood. The receptors stem from a middle-aged woman with Graves' hyperthyroidism that later progressed to Graves' ophthalmopathy.

This chain links TRBV20-1 with TRBJ1-4; D is ambiguous. Per the germline V gene, CDR1 is DFQATT and CDR2 is SNEGSKA (reference sequence). Trimming removed 2 bases from V and 5 bases from J, with 15 bases in between. The CDR3 runs to 15 residues. CDR3 region: CSARTWRVLNEKLFF. The CDR3 coding sequence is TGCAGTGCTAGAACGTGGCGTGTGCTGAATGAAAAACTGTTTTTT.

In its sample, this clonotype was seen many times. The chain couples TRBV6-1 to TRBJ1-3; no firm D call. The CDR3 consists of 16 residues. Germline assignment: CDR1 MNHNS and CDR2 SASEGT. V gave up 2 bases and J gave up 8 bases, with 19 bases separating them. The CDR3 DNA follows: TGTGCCAGCAGTGAAAGACGGGGAGGGCACGGAGACACCATATATTTT. It codes for CASSERRGGHGDTIYF.

The genes are TRBV20-1 and TRBJ2-1, with 8 bases fitting TRBD2. The germline gives CDR1 DFQATT, CDR2 SNEGSKA (reference sequence). The V and J ends lost 2 bases and 1 base, in that order; junction bases with no gene match: 4. There are 15 residues in the CDR3. The CDR3 sequence: CSARTLAGSYNEQFF. Written as DNA, the CDR3 is TGCAGTGCTAGAACTCTAGCGGGTTCCTACAATGAGCAGTTCTTC.

J is TRBJ2-7 and V is TRBV7-3; D is unresolved. There are 13 residues in the CDR3. Germline loops: CDR1 SGHTA, CDR2 FQGTGA. V lost 7 bases and J 1 base, leaving 11 bases between the germline ends. The chain's CDR3 is CASTPKGSYEQYF. CDR3 nucleotides: TGTGCCAGCACCCCCAAAGGGTCCTACGAGCAGTACTTC.

This clonotype was seen a few times. V gene TRBV20-1 combines with J gene TRBJ2-7, with 8 bases matching TRBD2. The germline CDR1 and CDR2 sequences are DFQATT and SNEGSKA (reference sequence). There are 15 residues in the CDR3. The junction had 10 bases not matched to a gene; V was cut back by 3 bases and J by 3 bases. CDR3 nucleotides: TGCAGTGCTAGTCAAGCGGGAGTACCAGACTACGAGCAGTACTTC. Its protein product is CSASQAGVPDYEQYF.

At least ten counts were recorded for this clonotype. Given a much more abundant clone one base away, this may be a read error. The rearrangement joins TRBV12-3 or TRBV12-4 to TRBJ2-7; D is possibly TRBD1 or TRBD2 (5 bases each). The length of the CDR3 is 16 residues. Trimming removed 5 bases from V and 2 bases from J, with 19 bases in between. CDR3 loop: CASSTRSGRTAYEQYF. Here the CDR3 DNA reads TGTGCCAGCAGTACGCGCTCGGGGCGAACCGCCTACGAGCAGTACTTC.

This sequence joins TRBV7-3 and TRBJ2-1; 8 nucleotides match TRBD2. The CDR3 has 15 residues. With V trimmed by 5 bases and J by 5 bases, 8 bases remained unmatched. The germline CDR1 and CDR2 sequences are SGHTA and FQGTGA. CDR3 nucleotides: TGTGCCAGCAGCCCCGGACTAGCTGTTGACAATGAGCAGTTCTTC. This encodes CASSPGLAVDNEQFF.

This clonotype showed up many times. This chain connects TRBV27 to TRBJ1-1; D may be TRBD1 (6 bases). This CDR3 region has 13 residues. Germline V gives CDR1 MNHEY, CDR2 SMNVEV (reference sequence). V dropped 1 base and J dropped 7 bases, with 10 bases sitting between them. The CDR3 DNA follows: TGTGCCAGCAGTTTATGGACAGACGGTGAAGCTTTCTTT. This codes for CASSLWTDGEAFF.

The table lists this clonotype with a few counts. The rearrangement uses TRBV10-3 and TRBJ1-6; unclear D gene. The ends were cut back, 2 bases at V and 0 bases at J, with 8 bases in the middle. The germline V gene has CDR1 ENHRY and CDR2 SYGVKD. The CDR3 length is 16 residues. The CDR3 DNA is TGTGCCATCAGTGAGCGACTTAGCTCCTATAATTCACCCCTCCACTTT. As protein: CAISERLSSYNSPLHF.

This sequence joins TRBV20-1 and TRBJ2-1; 9 nucleotides agree with TRBD2. The CDR3 is 11 residues long. Unmatched junction bases numbered 3, after V lost 7 bases and J lost 8 bases. Germline V CDR1 and CDR2: DFQATT, SNEGSKA (reference sequence). DNA of the CDR3: TGCAGTGGTAGCGGGAGCTATGAGCAGTTCTTC. Amino acids: CSGSGSYEQFF.

This clonotype is termed medium-sized (0.01 to 0.1%). This chain joins TRBV2 and TRBJ2-5, with no clear D. V shed 11 bases and J shed 6 bases, with 16 bases lying between them. The germline V gene encodes CDR1 SNHLY and CDR2 FYNNEI. The CDR3 covers 12 residues. CDR3 coding DNA: TGTGCCCTCACGACGGTGGACCAGACCCAGTACTTC. Protein sequence: CALTTVDQTQYF.